The present T cell receptor beta chain was sequenced within a study of regulatory T cells in long-lasting Graves disease. Findings and limits, study-wide: Persistent cases favored TRBV28, TRBJ1-2 and TRBJ2-5.

This CDR3 spans 19 amino acids. V lost 3 bases, J lost 1 base, and 8 bases stayed unmatched. Germline loops: CDR1 MDHEN, CDR2 SYDVKM. Both iRepertoire HTBI primers and Arm-PCR of CDR3 regions were used to build the TCR beta libraries. TCRdb fed the multiplex PCR reads into MiXCR, producing one record per CDR3 protein. The sample lists about 450,000 distinct CDR3 sequences; less than 20% were seen once. This clonotype was detected ten times or more. Its antigen is not known. Time point of the sample: newly diagnosed GD, antithyroid drugs for less than 3 months. The TCR library used RNA extracted from PBMCs. The same sample was also used in a study of T cells in Graves' hyperthyroidism and ophthalmopathy. That source notes: An initial round of RT-PCR targeting the TCR CDR3 relied on the HTBI primer set. A 13 V-J model separated ophthalmopathy from stable hyperthyroidism.

The rearrangement links TRBV28 to TRBJ2-1; the match to TRBD2 covers 14 bases. This TCR came from a woman aged 25 to 39 with Graves disease. Sequences were derived from peripheral blood mononuclear cells (PBMCs), sampled at new diagnosis, from a patient treated with antithyroid drugs. The CDR3 DNA follows: TGTGCCAGCAGTTTTTACGGGACTAGCGGGAGCGGGTCCTACAATGAGCAGTTCTTC. The encoded protein is CASSFYGTSGSGSYNEQFF.